This T cell receptor (beta chain) is from a study of CD8 T cells in Susac syndrome (dated by TCRdb to between 2017 and 2020). Concerning the study at large: Among the sequenced Susac syndrome patients, five or six had clinically active disease and about eight were in clinical remission. At the time of blood withdrawal, Susac syndrome patients were either therapy-naive, taking corticosteroids (with some also receiving IVIg), or on IVIg alone. The study used repertoire sequencing to test whether antigen drove CD8+ T cell activation and differentiation in Susac syndrome. Clonality of the CD8+ T cell repertoire was compared between about a dozen healthy donors, around 14 Susac syndrome patients and under 19 multiple sclerosis patients. Broad study findings and their caveats: The number of individuals in the TCR sequencing and HLA analysis was recognized as being relatively small. Clonal expansion was seen in Susac syndrome CD8+ repertoires, peaking in CD8+ TEMRA cells and being greater in clinically active patients than in remitting ones. Roughly 15 and five Susac-specific public clones were found in the total CD8+ and CD8+ TEMRA repertoires, respectively.

RNA was extracted using the RNeasy kit, and roughly 0.5 to 1 microgram was reverse transcribed with random hexamers. The immunoSEQ multiplex PCR assay, covering 54 Vbeta and 13 Jbeta segments, was used to amplify TCR beta CDR3 regions. PCR amplification bias was corrected by using a synthetic template baseline for primer optimization and computational correction. The source study handled its data this way. Reads were annotated to V, D and J genes according to IMGT and were analyzed with immunoSEQ Analyzer, with only productive sequences retained. To calculate clonality, Shannon entropy was normalized by log2 of the number of productive unique sequences and then subtracted from one. Public and private clones were assessed among the 100 most prevalent clones of each patient and control. Susac-specific clones were defined as absent from healthy and MS cohorts, roughly 1,100 published viral clones and other ImmuneACCESS disease sequences. In-frame beta chains were kept once TCRdb had trimmed the public reads at Q25 with fastp and called clones with MiXCR. A single entry per CDR3 protein holds the most common genes and DNA from its merged rows. None of the V and J calls come from the authors' own analysis; TCRdb made them. For this sample the table gives around 100,000 distinct CDR3 sequences, of which 95% were detected only once. Clones ranked in the top ten supply 0.3% of the sample.

Peripheral blood CD8+ and CD4+ T cells from healthy donors, Susac syndrome patients and multiple sclerosis patients were profiled by high-throughput TCR beta sequencing. The Susac syndrome patients fulfilled recently defined diagnostic criteria for definite or probable disease. CD8+ TEMRA cells were enriched by FACS, while bulk CD8+ and CD4+ T cells were purified by magnetic negative isolation. Blood was collected in EDTA tubes and processed within 24 hours, with PBMCs isolated through density gradient centrifugation. PBMCs intended for TCR sequencing were frozen in liquid nitrogen and were later thawed in a 37 degrees C water bath. The sorted or isolated CD4+, CD8+ and CD8+ TEMRA cells reached a purity of at least 90%. As regards this clonotype: Its antigen is unknown. Base qualities were left out, and no much larger clone turns up one base away.

This TCR was recovered from a human donor with Susac syndrome. Source material: CD8+ T cells from PBMCs.

The DNA is as follows: TGTGCCACCGGTCAGTCAGGGGATGCCTACAATGAGCAGTTCTTC. Translated, this gives CATGQSGDAYNEQFF. The chain was built from TRBV24-1 and TRBJ2-1; D gene: possibly TRBD1, on 6 matching bases. CDR1 and CDR2, looked up from the germline V gene, are KGHDR and SFDVKD. V is clipped by 9 bases and J by 2 bases, and the sequence between their germline boundaries is 16 bases long. Reading from cysteine to phenylalanine, the CDR3 counts 15 amino acids. Solely the CDR3 DNA is kept, with 45 bases framed from the first base.